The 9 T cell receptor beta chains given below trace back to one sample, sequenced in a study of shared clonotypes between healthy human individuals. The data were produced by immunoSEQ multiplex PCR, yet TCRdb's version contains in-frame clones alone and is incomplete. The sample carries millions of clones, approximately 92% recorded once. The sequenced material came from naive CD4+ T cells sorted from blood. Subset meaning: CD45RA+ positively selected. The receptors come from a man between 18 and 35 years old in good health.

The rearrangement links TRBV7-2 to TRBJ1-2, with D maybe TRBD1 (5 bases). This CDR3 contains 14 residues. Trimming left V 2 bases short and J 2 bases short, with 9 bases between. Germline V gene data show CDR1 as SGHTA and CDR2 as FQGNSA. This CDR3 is CASSLNPGNYGYTF. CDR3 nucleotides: TGTGCCAGCAGCTTAAATCCAGGGAACTATGGCTACACCTTC.

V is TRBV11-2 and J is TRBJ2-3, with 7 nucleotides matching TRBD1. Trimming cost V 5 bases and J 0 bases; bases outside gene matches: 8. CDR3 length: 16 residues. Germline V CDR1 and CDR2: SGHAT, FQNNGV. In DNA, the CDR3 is TGTGCCAGCAGCCAAGGACAGGTCGCTAGCACAGATACGCAGTATTTT. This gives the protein CASSQGQVASTDTQYF.

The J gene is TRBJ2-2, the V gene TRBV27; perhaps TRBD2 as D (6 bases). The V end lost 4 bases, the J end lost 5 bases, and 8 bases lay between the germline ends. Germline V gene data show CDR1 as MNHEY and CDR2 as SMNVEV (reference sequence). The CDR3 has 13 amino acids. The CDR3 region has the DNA TGTGCCAGCAGTTCGGGGGTGACCGGGGAGCTGTTTTTT. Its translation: CASSSGVTGELFF.

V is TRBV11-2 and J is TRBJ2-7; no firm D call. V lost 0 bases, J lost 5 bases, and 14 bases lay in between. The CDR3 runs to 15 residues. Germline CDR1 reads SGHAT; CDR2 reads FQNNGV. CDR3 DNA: TGTGCCAGCAGCTTAGATGGAATAGGTAGCCACGAGCAGTACTTC. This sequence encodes CASSLDGIGSHEQYF.

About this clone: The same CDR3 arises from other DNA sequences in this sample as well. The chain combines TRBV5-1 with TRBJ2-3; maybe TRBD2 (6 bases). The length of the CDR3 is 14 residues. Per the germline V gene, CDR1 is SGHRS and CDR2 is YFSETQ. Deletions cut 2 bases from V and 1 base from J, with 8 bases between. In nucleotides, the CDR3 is TGCGCCAGCAGCTTACCTAGCGGCACAGATACGCAGTATTTT. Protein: CASSLPSGTDTQYF.

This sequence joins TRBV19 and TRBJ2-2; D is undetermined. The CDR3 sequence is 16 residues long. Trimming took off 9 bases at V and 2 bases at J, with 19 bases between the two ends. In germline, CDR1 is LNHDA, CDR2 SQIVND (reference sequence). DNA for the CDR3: TGTGCCAGCCTTCCTCGGGCTCTCTCCAACACCGGGGAGCTGTTTTTT. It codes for CASLPRALSNTGELFF.

This CDR3 is CASSQDLMLKLFF. For the CDR3, the DNA is TGCGCCAGCAGCCAAGACCTTATGTTGAAACTGTTTTTT. The chain combines TRBV4-3 with TRBJ1-4; no definite D call. The CDR3 sequence is 13 residues long. The V end was cut by 0 bases, the J end by 11 bases, with 10 bases between. In germline, CDR1 is LGHNA, CDR2 YSLEER.

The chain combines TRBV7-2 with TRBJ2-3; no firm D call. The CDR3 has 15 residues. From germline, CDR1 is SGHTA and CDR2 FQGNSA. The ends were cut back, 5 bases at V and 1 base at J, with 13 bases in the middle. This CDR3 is CASSPGVTGTDTQYF. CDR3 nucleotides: TGTGCCAGCAGCCCTGGGGTTACGGGCACAGATACGCAGTATTTT.

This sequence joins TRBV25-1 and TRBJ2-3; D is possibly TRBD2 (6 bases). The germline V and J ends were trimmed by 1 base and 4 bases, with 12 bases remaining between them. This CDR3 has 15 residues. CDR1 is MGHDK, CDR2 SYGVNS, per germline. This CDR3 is CASSELSGVADTQYF. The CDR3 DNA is TGTGCCAGCAGTGAATTATCGGGAGTGGCAGATACGCAGTATTTT.